This note documents a single TCR beta chain sequence. This clone was observed once. Which antigen it targets is not known. Nothing much larger sits one base from this clone, and base qualities are not available. The entry originates in a study of T cell changes during pregnancy in multiple sclerosis (dated by TCRdb to the late 2010s). About the investigation overall: Changes in the T cell repertoire over the course of pregnancy were examined in this study in women with multiple sclerosis.

The germline V gene gives CDR1 as MDHEN and CDR2 as SYDVKM. The CDR3 has 14 amino acids, counting the end cysteine and phenylalanine. The DNA shown is the 42-base CDR3, in frame from base 1. Ends trimmed: V by 3 bases, J by 1 base; bases unmatched to a gene: 3. The protocol used for the library was the immunoSEQ multiplex PCR assay. TCRdb's version of the immuneACCESS table is confined to in-frame rearrangements and falls short of the full clone set. An unresolved V gene accounts for under half of the shortfall where checked; the remainder is of unknown origin. In all, the sample holds about 28,000 clones, and about 88% of those were seen once. 0.8% of the sample goes to the ten largest clones.

This sequence was found in a female donor with multiple sclerosis, enrolled in a pregnancy study. The sequence links TRBV28 to TRBJ2-7, with 7 middle bases fitting TRBD2. The source material was CD4+ T cells from peripheral blood mononuclear cells, sampled in the second trimester of pregnancy. The sequenced DNA is TGTGCCAGCAGTTTTTGGGGAGGGTCCTACGAGCAGTACTTC. Its product reads: CASSFWGGSYEQYF.